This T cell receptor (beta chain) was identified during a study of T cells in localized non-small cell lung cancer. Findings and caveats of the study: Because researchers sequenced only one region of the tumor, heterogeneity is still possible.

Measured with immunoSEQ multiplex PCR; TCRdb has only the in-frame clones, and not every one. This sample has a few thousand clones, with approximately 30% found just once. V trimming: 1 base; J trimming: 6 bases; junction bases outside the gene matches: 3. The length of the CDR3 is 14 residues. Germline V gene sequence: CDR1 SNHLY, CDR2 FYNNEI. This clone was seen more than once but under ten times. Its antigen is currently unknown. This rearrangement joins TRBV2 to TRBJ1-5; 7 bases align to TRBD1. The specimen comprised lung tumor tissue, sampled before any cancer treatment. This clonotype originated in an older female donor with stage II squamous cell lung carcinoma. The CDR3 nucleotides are TGTGCCAGCAGTGAAGAGGGGGCAGGTCAGCCCCAGCATTTT. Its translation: CASSEEGAGQPQHF.